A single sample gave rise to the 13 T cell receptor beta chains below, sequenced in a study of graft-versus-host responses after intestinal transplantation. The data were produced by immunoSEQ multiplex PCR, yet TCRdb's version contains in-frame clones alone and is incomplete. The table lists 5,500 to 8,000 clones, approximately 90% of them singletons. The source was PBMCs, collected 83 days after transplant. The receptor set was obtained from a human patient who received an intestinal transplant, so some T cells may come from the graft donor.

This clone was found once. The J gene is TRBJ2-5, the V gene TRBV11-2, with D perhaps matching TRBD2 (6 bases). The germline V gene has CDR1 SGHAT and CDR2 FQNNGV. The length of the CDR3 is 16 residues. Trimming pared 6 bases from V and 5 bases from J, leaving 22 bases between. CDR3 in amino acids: CASSGLYSMPGETQYF. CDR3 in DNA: TGTGCCAGCAGTGGACTATATAGCATGCCTGGGGAGACCCAGTACTTC.

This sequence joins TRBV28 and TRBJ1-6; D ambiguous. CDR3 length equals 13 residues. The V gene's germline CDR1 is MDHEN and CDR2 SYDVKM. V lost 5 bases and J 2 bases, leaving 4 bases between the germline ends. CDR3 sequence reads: CASSPPYNSPLHF. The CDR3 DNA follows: TGTGCCAGCAGTCCGCCCTATAATTCACCCCTCCACTTT.

DNA of the CDR3: TGCGCCAGCAGCCCGCAGGGCTCTGGGGCCAACGTCCTGACTTTC. Translated, it gives CASSPQGSGANVLTF. The chain joins TRBV4-1 to TRBJ2-6; TRBD1 is a possible D gene (5 bases). Germline CDR1 MGHRA, CDR2 YSYEKL. The V and J ends lost 4 bases and 0 bases respectively, with 7 bases between them. The CDR3 has 15 amino acids.

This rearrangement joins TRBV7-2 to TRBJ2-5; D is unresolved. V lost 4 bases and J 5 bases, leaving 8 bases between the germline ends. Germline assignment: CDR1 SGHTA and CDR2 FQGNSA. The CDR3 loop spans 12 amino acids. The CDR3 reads CASSSLRETQYF. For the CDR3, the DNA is TGTGCCAGCAGCTCCCTACGGGAGACCCAGTACTTC.

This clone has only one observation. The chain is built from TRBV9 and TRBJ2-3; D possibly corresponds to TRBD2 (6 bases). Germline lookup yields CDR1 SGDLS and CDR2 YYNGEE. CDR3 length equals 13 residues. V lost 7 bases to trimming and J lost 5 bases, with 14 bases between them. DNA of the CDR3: TGTGCCAGCCGAAACGGGAGCGGAGATACGCAGTATTTT. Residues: CASRNGSGDTQYF. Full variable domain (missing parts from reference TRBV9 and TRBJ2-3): DSGVTQTPKHLITATGQRVTLRCSPRSGDLSVYWYQQSLDQGLQFLIQYYNGEERAKGNILERFSAQQFPDLHSELNLSSLELGDSALYFCASRNGSGDTQYFGPGTRLTVL.

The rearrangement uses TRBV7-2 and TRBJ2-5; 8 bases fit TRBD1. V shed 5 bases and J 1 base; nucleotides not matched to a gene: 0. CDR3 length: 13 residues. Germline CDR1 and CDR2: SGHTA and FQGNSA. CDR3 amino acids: CASSTGGQETQYF. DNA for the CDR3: TGTGCCAGCAGCACAGGGGGCCAAGAGACCCAGTACTTC. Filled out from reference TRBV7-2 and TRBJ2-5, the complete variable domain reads GAGVSQSPSNKVTEKGKDVELRCDPISGHTALYWYRQSLGQGLEFLIYFQGNSAPDKSGLPSDRFSAERTGGSVSTLTIQRTQQEDSAVYLCASSTGGQETQYFGPGTRLLVL.

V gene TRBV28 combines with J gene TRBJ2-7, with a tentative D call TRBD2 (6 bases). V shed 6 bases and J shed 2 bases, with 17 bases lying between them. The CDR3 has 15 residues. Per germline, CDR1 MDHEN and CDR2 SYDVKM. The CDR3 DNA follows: TGTGCCAGCAGACCCTCGCGGGACCCCCCCTACGAGCAGTACGTC. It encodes CASRPSRDPPYEQYV.

CDR3 loop: CASSLYSLAGSQETQYF. CDR3 DNA: TGTGCCAGCAGCTTATATTCCCTAGCGGGGAGCCAAGAGACCCAGTACTTC. The V and J genes are TRBV7-8 and TRBJ2-5, with 9 bases that match TRBD2. This CDR3 is built from 17 residues. V dropped 2 bases and J dropped 1; count of bases not matched to a gene: 8. Germline CDR1 SGHVS, CDR2 FQNEAQ.

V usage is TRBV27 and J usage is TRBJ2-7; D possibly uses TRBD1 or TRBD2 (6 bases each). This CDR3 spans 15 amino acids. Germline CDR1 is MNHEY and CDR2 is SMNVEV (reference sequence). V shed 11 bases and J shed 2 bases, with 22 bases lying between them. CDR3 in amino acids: CAGWWGATDPYEQYF. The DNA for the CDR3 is TGTGCCGGGTGGTGGGGGGCCACAGACCCCTACGAGCAGTACTTC.

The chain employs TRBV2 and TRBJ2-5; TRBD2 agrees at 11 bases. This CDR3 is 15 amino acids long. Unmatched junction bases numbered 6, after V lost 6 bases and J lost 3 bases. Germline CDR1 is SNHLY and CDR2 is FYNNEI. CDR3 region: CASRDRSGGEETQYF. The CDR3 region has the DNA TGTGCCAGCAGGGACCGTAGCGGGGGGGAAGAGACCCAGTACTTC.

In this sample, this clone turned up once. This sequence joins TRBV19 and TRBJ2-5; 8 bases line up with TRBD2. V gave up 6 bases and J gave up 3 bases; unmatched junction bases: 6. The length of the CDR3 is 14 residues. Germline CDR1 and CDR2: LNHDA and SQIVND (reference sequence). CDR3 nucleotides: TGTGCCAGTAGCACTAGCGGCGTTAAAGAGACCCAGTACTTC. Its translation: CASSTSGVKETQYF.

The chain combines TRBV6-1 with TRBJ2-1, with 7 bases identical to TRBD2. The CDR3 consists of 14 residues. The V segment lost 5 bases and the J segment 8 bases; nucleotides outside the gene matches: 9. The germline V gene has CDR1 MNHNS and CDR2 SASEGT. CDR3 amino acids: CASSLPGGLDEQFF. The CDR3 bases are TGTGCCAGCAGTTTGCCGGGGGGACTTGATGAGCAGTTCTTC.

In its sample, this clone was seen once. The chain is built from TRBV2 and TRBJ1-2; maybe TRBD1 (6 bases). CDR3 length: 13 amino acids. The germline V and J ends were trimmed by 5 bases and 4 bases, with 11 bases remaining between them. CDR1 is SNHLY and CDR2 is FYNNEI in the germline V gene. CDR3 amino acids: CASSPRGGYGYTF. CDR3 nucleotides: TGTGCCAGCAGTCCCAGGGGAGGCTATGGCTACACCTTC.